These T cell receptor beta chains were read from a single sample in a study of regulatory T cells in long-lasting Graves disease. TCRdb passed the multiplex PCR reads through MiXCR, listing each CDR3 protein once. The table has approximately 350,000 distinct CDR3 sequences, about 10% seen once; the top ten hold about 19%. This sample was shared with a second study, whose subject was T cells in Graves' hyperthyroidism and ophthalmopathy.

The sequences come from peripheral blood mononuclear cells (PBMCs), collected at new diagnosis, from a patient treated with antithyroid drugs. Receptors originate from a woman between 18 and 29 years old with Graves disease. Each CDR3 is given with its conserved first and last residue. A D gene is named only where the DNA matches it firmly. The size of a clone is reported for some rows only, either as once, few or many, or as a class for expanded clones.

j_call d_call clone_size v_call cdr3_nt cdr3_aa
TRBJ2-3 TRBD2 many TRBV7-9 TGTGCCAGCAGCCCCCCGGCGGGAGGTACAGATACGCAGTATTTT CASSPPAGGTDTQYF
TRBJ2-1 TRBD2 few TRBV7-9 TGTGCCAGCAGCCCGAGACTAGCGGGAGTATACAATGAGCAGTTCTTC CASSPRLAGVYNEQFF
TRBJ1-1 NA many TRBV27 TGTGCCAGCAGTGGAAACTACCTGAACACTGAAGCTTTCTTT CASSGNYLNTEAFF
TRBJ2-1 TRBD1 many TRBV20-1 TGCAGTGCTAGCCCCGGGACAGGTTTGGATGAGCAGTTCTTC CSASPGTGLDEQFF
TRBJ1-2 TRBD1 NA TRBV6-2/TRBV6-3 TGTGCCAGCAGTTACTCGGATGCTGAGGGACAGCTCTATGGCTACACCTTC CASSYSDAEGQLYGYTF
TRBJ2-3 TRBD2 many TRBV12-3/TRBV12-4 TGTGCCAGCAGTCTATATCCGGGGGGGCCAGCAGATACGCAGTATTTT CASSLYPGGPADTQYF
TRBJ2-7 NA many TRBV5-1 TGTGCCAGCAGCTTGGGACGGTTGAGTTACGAGCAGTACTTC CASSLGRLSYEQYF
TRBJ2-1 TRBD2 many TRBV7-9 TGTGCCAGCAGCTGGCCCCCGGGGGGTCCGACCTACAATGAGCAGTTCTTC CASSWPPGGPTYNEQFF
TRBJ1-5 TRBD1 NA TRBV5-6 TGTGCCAGCAGCTTGTCGGACAGGGGAGGCAATCAGCCCCAGCATTTT CASSLSDRGGNQPQHF
TRBJ2-3 NA NA TRBV7-6 TGTGCCAGCAGCTTCTGGACCGCAGATACGCAGTATTTT CASSFWTADTQYF
TRBJ1-1 TRBD1 many TRBV2 TGTGCCAGCAGTCCGACAGGGGTCGGTACTGAAGCTTTCTTT CASSPTGVGTEAFF
TRBJ2-7 TRBD2 many TRBV2 TGTGCCAGCAGGGTTAGCGGGATTATCGACCTCTTATACGAGCAGTACTTC CASRVSGIIDLLYEQYF
TRBJ2-1 NA many TRBV28 TGTGCCAGCAGCCTTAGGGACTTGCCTGGGAATGAGCAGTTCTTC CASSLRDLPGNEQFF
TRBJ1-5 TRBD1 many TRBV20-1 TGCAGTGCTAGTACAGGGGTAGGTCAGCCCCAGCATTTT CSASTGVGQPQHF
TRBJ2-7 NA many TRBV3-1 TGTGCCAGCAGCCCCTTTCGGGGCTACGAGCAGTACTTC CASSPFRGYEQYF
TRBJ1-1 NA many TRBV5-5 TGTGCCAGCAGCCTCATGAACACTGAAGCTTTCTTT CASSLMNTEAFF
TRBJ2-5 TRBD2 many TRBV28 TGTGCCAGCAGTTCCACAGGGACTAGCGGGAGCCGGGCGGAGACCCAGCACTTC CASSSTGTSGSRAETQHF
TRBJ2-7 TRBD1 many TRBV20-1 TGCAGTGCTAGGAAGGGGGTGGACAGGGCCCTTGCAGACTACGAGCAGTACTTC CSARKGVDRALADYEQYF
TRBJ2-5 NA many TRBV12-3/TRBV12-4 TGTGCCAGCACCTTCGGGGGTAGTTGGGAGACCCAGTACTTC CASTFGGSWETQYF
TRBJ2-7 TRBD2 many TRBV10-3 TGTGCCGGGGGCCAGCCGGGACTAGCGGAATACGAGCAGTACTTC CAGGQPGLAEYEQYF
TRBJ2-1 TRBD1 few TRBV6-1 TGTGCCAGCAATCTGAGACAGGGATACAATGAGCAGTTCTTC CASNLRQGYNEQFF
TRBJ1-2 NA NA TRBV11-2 TGTGCCAGCAGCTTGAGGACAGTTACAAATACTCATGGCTACACCTTC CASSLRTVTNTHGYTF
TRBJ2-5 NA many TRBV3-1 TGTGCCAGCAGCCAAAAGGGCCAAGAGACCCAGTACTTC CASSQKGQETQYF
TRBJ2-3 TRBD1 many TRBV12-3/TRBV12-4 TGTGCCAGCAGCCAAGACAGGGGGCGCCCAGATACGCAGTATTTT CASSQDRGRPDTQYF
TRBJ1-1 NA many TRBV2 TGTGCCAGCACCCCCGACGGACAGCCAAACACTGAAGCTTTCTTT CASTPDGQPNTEAFF
TRBJ1-5 NA few TRBV7-2 TGTGCCAGCAGCTCCCCGAGGGCCCGGGACCGTCGAAAGCAGCCCCAGCATTTT CASSSPRARDRRKQPQHF
TRBJ2-5 NA many TRBV5-1 TGCGCCAGCAGCCCCCAGGGGGGATTAAGAAGGGAGACCCAGTACTTC CASSPQGGLRRETQYF
TRBJ2-5 NA NA TRBV7-9 TGTGCCAGCAGCTTAGCGCTACCGTGGCAGGGGCAAGAGACCCAGTACTTC CASSLALPWQGQETQYF
TRBJ2-3 NA many TRBV6-9 TGTGCCAGCAGTTACTCGAACGGGGATACGCAGTATTTT CASSYSNGDTQYF
TRBJ1-1 TRBD1 many TRBV7-6 TGTGCCAGCAGCCTCCGGGACAGTCCGAACACTGAAGCTTTCTTT CASSLRDSPNTEAFF
TRBJ2-1 TRBD1 many TRBV5-1 TGCGCCAGCAGCTGGGACAGTTACAATGAGCAGTTCTTC CASSWDSYNEQFF
TRBJ1-5 NA many TRBV20-1 TGCAGTGTACTTGGGACTTATAGCAATCAGCCCCAGCATTTT CSVLGTYSNQPQHF
TRBJ1-5 NA many TRBV5-1 TGCGCCAGCAGCCCCCTCAGGACTTATAGCAATCAGCCCCAGCATTTT CASSPLRTYSNQPQHF
TRBJ1-6 NA many TRBV20-1 TGCAGTGCGCCGACGGTCGGGACCTCACCCCTCCACTTT CSAPTVGTSPLHF
TRBJ2-7 NA many TRBV5-5 TGTGCCAGCAAAGCGGGACAGGCGAATACCGAGCAGTACTTC CASKAGQANTEQYF
TRBJ1-1 NA many TRBV7-2 TGTGCCAGCAGCTTAAACTCGATGGAAGCTTTCTTT CASSLNSMEAFF
TRBJ1-5 NA many TRBV28 TGTGCCAGCAGTCTAGGATCTTGGGGGCAGCCCCAGCATTTT CASSLGSWGQPQHF
TRBJ1-3 NA many TRBV14 TGTGCCAGCAGCCTTCTAGGAGGGCTGATCTCTGGAAACACCATATATTTT CASSLLGGLISGNTIYF
TRBJ1-1 NA few TRBV5-4 TGTGCCAGCAGCTTGGCGTCAGGGGCCTATAGAGCTGAAGCTTTCTTT CASSLASGAYRAEAFF
TRBJ1-1 NA NA TRBV6-2/TRBV6-3 TGTGCCAGCAGTATCCGGACAGATAACACTGAAGCTTTCTTT CASSIRTDNTEAFF
TRBJ2-5 NA many TRBV11-2 TGTGCCAGCACCAAAATGGTCTCAGAGACCCAGTACTTC CASTKMVSETQYF
TRBJ2-1 TRBD1 many TRBV7-6 TGTGCCAGCAGCTCAATGGGGACAGGGATGGTAGATGAGCAGTTCTTC CASSSMGTGMVDEQFF
TRBJ2-1 TRBD2 many TRBV20-1 TGCAGTGCTCCCAATAGCGGGGGGCTTAACAATGAGCAGTTCTTC CSAPNSGGLNNEQFF
TRBJ1-4 TRBD1 few TRBV19 TGTGCCAGTGGGGAGCAGGGGGCGCTTCGGGAAAAACTGTTTTTT CASGEQGALREKLFF
TRBJ2-1 NA many TRBV6-1 TGTGCCAGCAATCAGGGTGGAAGACACAATGAGCAGTTCTTC CASNQGGRHNEQFF